Listed below are T cell receptor beta chains from one sample, sequenced in a study of tumor-infiltrating lymphocytes in glioblastoma multiforme. TCRdb analysed the multiplex PCR reads with MiXCR anew, one entry per CDR3 protein. Found here are 9,000 to 13,000 distinct CDR3 sequences, over 60% of them singletons; the top ten hold nearly 40%. Sequenced input: brain tumor tissue. All receptors derive from a male donor with glioblastoma. The CDR3 runs from the conserved cysteine through the conserved F or W. D genes are given only for firm matches. Where a row states a size, it is once, few, many or the class of an expanded clone; other rows omit it.

j_call	v_call	clone_size	d_call	cdr3_aa	cdr3_nt
TRBJ2-1	TRBV14	many	NA	CASSQDVRYNGQFF	TGTGCCAGCAGCCAAGATGTGCGTTACAATGGGCAGTTCTTC
TRBJ1-6	TRBV20-1	NA	NA	CSDRGRGSVNSPPHF	TGCAGTGATAGAGGGCGGGGTTCCGTGAATTCACCTCCCCACTTT
TRBJ1-6	TRBV4-1	NA	NA	CTSQNLASGVSPLHF	TGCACCAGCCAAAACCTAGCATCTGGAGTTTCACCCCTCCACTTT
TRBJ2-1	TRBV11-3	NA	NA	CASSLGGTTNYNEQFF	TGTGCCAGCAGCTTAGGCGGGACAACTAACTACAATGAGCAGTTCTTC
TRBJ2-1	TRBV11-2	NA	TRBD2	CASRQTSGRSLGQFF	TGTGCCAGCAGACAAACTAGCGGGAGGAGTCTGGGGCAGTTCTTC
TRBJ2-2	TRBV2	NA	NA	CASNDSGSTRELFF	TGTGCCAGCAACGACAGTGGCTCCACCCGGGAGCTGTTTTTT
TRBJ2-1	TRBV7-9	NA	TRBD2	CASSLPKGSSGVVFNEQFF	TGTGCCAGCAGCTTACCCAAGGGATCGAGCGGGGTCGTGTTCAATGAGCAGTTCTTC
TRBJ1-2	TRBV20-1	NA	NA	CGASEVSYSYTF	TGCGGTGCAAGTGAAGTGAGCTATAGCTACACCTTC
TRBJ2-1	TRBV20-1	once	NA	CSPYVDRNEQFF	TGCAGTCCATACGTGGATCGCAATGAGCAGTTCTTC
TRBJ2-7	TRBV6-2/TRBV6-3	NA	NA	CASSYQGRRSEQYF	TGTGCCAGCAGTTACCAGGGACGGCGATCCGAGCAGTACTTC
TRBJ1-6	TRBV4-1	NA	NA	CASQNLASWVSPPRF	TGCGCCAGCCAAAACCTGGCATCTTGGGTTTCACCCCCCCGCTTT
TRBJ1-2	TRBV4-1	many	TRBD1	CASSHTGTGAGYTF	TGCGCCAGCAGCCATACCGGGACAGGGGCTGGCTACACCTTC
TRBJ2-5	TRBV5-1	NA	NA	CASSSSSSEINQETQYF	TGCGCCAGCAGCTCCAGTAGTTCGGAGATTAACCAAGAGACCCAGTACTTC
TRBJ2-2	TRBV24-1	NA	TRBD2	CATESREGPTGELLF	TGTGCCACCGAATCTAGGGAGGGACCCACTGGGGAGCTGTTGTTT
TRBJ2-6	TRBV30	NA	NA	CACTGCSGANALIF	TGTGCCTGCACAGGGTGCTCTGGGGCCAACGCCCTGATTTTC
TRBJ1-2	TRBV20-1	NA	NA	CSASSGNYGYTF	TGCAGTGCTTCCTCGGGGAACTATGGCTACACCTTC
TRBJ1-2	TRBV13	NA	NA	CASNSGMQDQVGYTF	TGTGCCAGCAACTCCGGTATGCAGGACCAGGTTGGCTACACCTTC
TRBJ2-7	TRBV10-1	medium-sized	TRBD1	CASSGIGTGDLYEQYF	TGCGCCAGCAGTGGAATTGGGACAGGGGATTTATACGAGCAGTACTTC
TRBJ2-1	TRBV11-2	NA	TRBD1	CASSLGTGSYSEQFF	TGTGCCAGCAGCTTAGGGACAGGGTCATATTCTGAGCAGTTCTTC
TRBJ1-1	TRBV5-1	NA	NA	CASSFSRDLNTEAFF	TGCGCCAGCAGCTTCTCCCGGGACTTAAACACTGAAGCTTTCTTT
TRBJ2-1	TRBV13	NA	NA	CASSSTVRRHEQFF	TGCGCCAGCAGCTCGACGGTCCGGCGCCATGAGCAGTTCTTC
TRBJ1-5	TRBV12-3/TRBV12-4	NA	NA	CANSATGMVPQHF	TGTGCCAACAGTGCTACAGGGATGGTGCCCCAGCATTTC
TRBJ1-1	TRBV20-1	NA	NA	CNARGNSEAFF	TGCAATGCTAGGGGGAACAGCGAAGCTTTCTTT
TRBJ2-2	TRBV11-2	NA	TRBD2	CASTLTSGRISTGEPFF	TGTGCCAGCACTTTGACTAGCGGGAGAATAAGCACCGGGGAGCCGTTTTTT
TRBJ1-2	TRBV6-5	NA	TRBD1	CASSTQGAAGYTF	TGTGCCAGCAGTACGCAGGGGGCGGCTGGCTACACCTTC
TRBJ2-7	TRBV20-1	few	NA	CSARPGTSYEQYF	TGCAGTGCTCGCCCAGGGACATCCTACGAGCAGTACTTC
TRBJ1-1	TRBV4-1	NA	NA	CASSHNMNTEAFF	TGCGCCAGCAGCCATAACATGAACACTGAAGCTTTCTTT
TRBJ2-1	TRBV30	NA	NA	CAWSVRESVQFF	TGTGCATGGAGTGTACGTGAATCGGTGCAGTTCTTC
TRBJ2-5	TRBV6-5	NA	TRBD1	CASSSTGGYQETQYF	TGTGCCAGCAGTTCCACAGGGGGATACCAAGAGACCCAGTACTTC
TRBJ2-3	TRBV7-8	once	NA	CASSITRGKTDTQYF	TGTGCCAGCAGCATTACGAGGGGCAAAACGGATACGCAGTATTTT
TRBJ2-5	TRBV4-1	NA	NA	CTSSQLHSLDQYF	TGCACTAGCAGCCAACTACATAGTTTGGACCAGTACTTC
TRBJ2-4	TRBV29-1	medium-sized	NA	CSVEQGAKNIQYF	TGCAGCGTTGAACAGGGGGCCAAAAACATTCAGTACTTC
TRBJ2-7	TRBV20-1	medium-sized	NA	CSANTGMLNEQYF	TGCAGTGCAAACACAGGGATGTTAAACGAGCAGTACTTC
TRBJ2-1	TRBV7-9	many	TRBD2	CASSLGVAGDLDEQFF	TGTGCCAGCAGCTTAGGGGTAGCGGGAGACTTAGATGAGCAGTTCTTC
TRBJ2-3	TRBV11-2	NA	NA	CASSLVGGTDTQYF	TGTGCCAGCAGCTTAGTGGGTGGCACAGATACGCAGTATTTT
TRBJ2-3	TRBV5-6	medium-sized	NA	CASSLYSGGTDTQYF	TGTGCCAGCAGCTTGTACTCTGGGGGCACAGATACGCAGTATTTT
TRBJ2-7	TRBV11-3	NA	NA	CAGGMLSYERYF	TGTGCCGGCGGGATGTTATCCTACGAGCGGTACTTC
TRBJ2-3	TRBV6-1	NA	TRBD2	CASSEVLAGGWDTQYF	TGTGCCAGCAGTGAAGTCCTAGCGGGAGGGTGGGATACGCAGTATTTT
TRBJ2-3	TRBV5-1	NA	NA	CARSQDRDTDMQYF	TGCGCCCGCAGCCAGGACCGAGACACAGATATGCAGTATTTT
TRBJ1-6	TRBV29-1	NA	NA	CNIARDRESPLHF	TGCAACATTGCCAGGGATAGAGAATCACCCCTCCACTTT
TRBJ1-6	TRBV11-3	NA	TRBD1	CASGDGQGSSPLHF	TGTGCCTCCGGGGATGGACAGGGTAGTTCACCCCTCCACTTT
TRBJ2-1	TRBV11-3	once	NA	CASSLQTSNEQFF	TGTGCCAGCAGCTTACAAACTAGCAATGAGCAGTTCTTC
TRBJ1-1	TRBV6-2/TRBV6-3	NA	TRBD1	CAIAGQHIENIEAFF	TGTGCCATCGCGGGACAGCATATAGAGAACATTGAAGCTTTCTTT
TRBJ1-4	TRBV12-3/TRBV12-4	NA	NA	CASSLRGGAEEKLFF	TGTGCCAGCAGTTTAAGAGGAGGGGCGGAGGAAAAACTGTTTTTT
TRBJ2-3	TRBV20-1	NA	TRBD2	CSASGTSGIAPATNTQYF	TGCAGTGCTAGCGGGACTAGCGGGATCGCACCGGCCACAAACACGCAGTATTTT
TRBJ2-1	TRBV2	NA	NA	CASKKRGIDNEQFF	TGTGCAAGCAAAAAACGGGGGATTGACAATGAGCAGTTCTTC
TRBJ2-4	TRBV7-9	NA	NA	CASSLARSSSLAKNIHYF	TGTGCCAGCAGCTTGGCCCGGAGCTCCTCCTTAGCCAAAAACATTCACTACTTC
TRBJ1-6	TRBV29-1	NA	TRBD1	CGLARDRESPFHF	TGCGGCCTTGCCAGGGACAGAGAATCACCCTTCCACTTT
TRBJ2-5	TRBV20-1	once	TRBD2	CNARPRTSGSQETRYF	TGCAATGCTAGACCTAGGACTAGCGGGAGCCAGGAGACCCGGTACTTC
TRBJ2-5	TRBV4-1	NA	TRBD2	CASSQEVPSGSWGTQYF	TGCGCCAGCAGCCAAGAGGTGCCTAGCGGGAGTTGGGGGACCCAGTACTTC
TRBJ2-3	TRBV6-2/TRBV6-3	NA	NA	CASSAPRRNTDTQYF	TGTGCCAGCAGTGCGCCGAGACGGAACACAGATACACAGTATTTC
TRBJ2-2	TRBV20-1	NA	NA	CSASGAVDFKAGELLF	TGCAGTGCTAGTGGGGCAGTTGACTTTAAGGCCGGGGAGCTGCTTTTT
TRBJ2-1	TRBV11-2	NA	NA	CASSPTGWVGSNNEQFF	TGTGCCAGCAGCCCAACGGGCTGGGTTGGGTCAAACAATGAGCAGTTCTTC
TRBJ2-7	TRBV11-2	few	NA	CASSHDSQNLYEQYF	TGTGCCAGCAGCCATGACAGTCAAAACCTCTACGAGCAGTACTTC
TRBJ1-4	TRBV7-9	many	NA	CASSSSWGEGSEKLFF	TGTGCCAGCAGCTCCTCCTGGGGGGAAGGATCGGAAAAACTGTTTTTT